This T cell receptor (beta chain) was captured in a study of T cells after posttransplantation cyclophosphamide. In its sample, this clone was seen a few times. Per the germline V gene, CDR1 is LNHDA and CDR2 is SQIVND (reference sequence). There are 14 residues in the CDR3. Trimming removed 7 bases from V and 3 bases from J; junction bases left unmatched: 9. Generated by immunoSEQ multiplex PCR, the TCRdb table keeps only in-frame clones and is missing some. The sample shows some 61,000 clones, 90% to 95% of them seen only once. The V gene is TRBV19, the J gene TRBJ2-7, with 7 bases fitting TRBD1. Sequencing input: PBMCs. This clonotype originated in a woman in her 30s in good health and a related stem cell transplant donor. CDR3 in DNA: TGTGCCAGTACCGCAATGGCAGGGGGCTACGAGCAGTACTTC. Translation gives CASTAMAGGYEQYF.